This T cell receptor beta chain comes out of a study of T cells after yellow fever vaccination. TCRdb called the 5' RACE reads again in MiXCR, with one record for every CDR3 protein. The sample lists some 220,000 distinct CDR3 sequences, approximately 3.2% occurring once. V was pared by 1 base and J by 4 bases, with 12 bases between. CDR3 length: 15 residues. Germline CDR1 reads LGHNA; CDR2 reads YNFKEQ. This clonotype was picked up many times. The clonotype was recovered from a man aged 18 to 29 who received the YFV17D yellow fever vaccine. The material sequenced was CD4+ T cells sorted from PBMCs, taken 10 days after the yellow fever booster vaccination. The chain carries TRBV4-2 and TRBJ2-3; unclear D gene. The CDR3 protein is CASSQASSSADTQYF. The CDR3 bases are TGTGCCAGCAGCCAAGCTTCGAGCTCGGCAGATACGCAGTATTTT.